This T cell receptor beta chain was recorded in a study of T cells in Graves' hyperthyroidism and ophthalmopathy. The TCR beta CDR3 regions underwent amplification using RNA transcripts as the source. TCR CDR3 underwent first-round RT-PCR with the HTBI primer set. TCRdb called the multiplex PCR reads again in MiXCR, with one record for every CDR3 protein. The sample records some 530,000 distinct CDR3 sequences, 20% to 25% being singletons. Patients with ophthalmopathy all had a Clinical Activity Score of at least 3, a NOSPECS grade of at least 4 and duration under 3 months. Diagnostic assessment was based on clinical symptoms, serum thyroxine and TRAb, thyroid ultrasound and orbital computed tomography. PBMCs were obtained from 9.5 to 10 ml fresh peripheral blood. Germline CDR1 DFQATT, CDR2 SNEGSKA (reference sequence). The V end lost 2 bases, the J end lost 5 bases, and 21 bases lay between the germline ends. The CDR3 spans 16 residues.

This sequence originates from a woman in her 70s with Graves' ophthalmopathy. The V and J genes are TRBV20-1 and TRBJ2-5; D perhaps matches TRBD2 (5 bases). The specimen was blood. The DNA for the CDR3 is TGCAGTGCTAGAACCTACAACAGCGGAGCCGGGGAGACCCAGTACTTC. Translating it yields CSARTYNSGAGETQYF.